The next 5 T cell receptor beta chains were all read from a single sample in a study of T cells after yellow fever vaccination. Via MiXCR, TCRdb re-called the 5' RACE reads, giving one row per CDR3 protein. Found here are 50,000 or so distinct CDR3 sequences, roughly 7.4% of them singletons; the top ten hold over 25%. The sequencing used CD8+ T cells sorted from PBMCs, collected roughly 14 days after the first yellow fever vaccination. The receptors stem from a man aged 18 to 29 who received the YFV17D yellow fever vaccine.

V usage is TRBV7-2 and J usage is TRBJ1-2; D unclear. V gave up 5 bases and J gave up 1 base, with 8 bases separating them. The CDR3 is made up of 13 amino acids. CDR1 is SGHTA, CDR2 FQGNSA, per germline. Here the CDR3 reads CASSPTLNYGYTF. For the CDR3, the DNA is TGTGCCAGCAGCCCAACACTTAACTATGGCTACACCTTC.

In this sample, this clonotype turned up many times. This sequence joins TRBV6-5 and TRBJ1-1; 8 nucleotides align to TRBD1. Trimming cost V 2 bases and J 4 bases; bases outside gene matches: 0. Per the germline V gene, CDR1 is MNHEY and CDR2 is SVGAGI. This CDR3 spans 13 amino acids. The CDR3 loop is CASSYDRGTEAFF. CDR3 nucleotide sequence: TGTGCCAGCAGTTACGACAGGGGCACTGAAGCTTTCTTT.

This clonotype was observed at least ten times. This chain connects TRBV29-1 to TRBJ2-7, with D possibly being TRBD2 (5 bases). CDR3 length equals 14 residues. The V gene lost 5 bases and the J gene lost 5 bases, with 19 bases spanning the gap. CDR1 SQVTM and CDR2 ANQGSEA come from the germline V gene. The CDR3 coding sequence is TGCAGCGTTCGAGGGCCTCCCAGGCTTGACGAGCAGTACTTC. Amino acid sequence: CSVRGPPRLDEQYF.

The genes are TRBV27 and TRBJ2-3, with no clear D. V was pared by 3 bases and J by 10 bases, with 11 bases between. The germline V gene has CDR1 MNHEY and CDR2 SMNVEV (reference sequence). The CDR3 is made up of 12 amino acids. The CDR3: CASSFSKVPQYF. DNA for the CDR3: TGTGCCAGCAGTTTTTCGAAGGTCCCGCAGTATTTT.

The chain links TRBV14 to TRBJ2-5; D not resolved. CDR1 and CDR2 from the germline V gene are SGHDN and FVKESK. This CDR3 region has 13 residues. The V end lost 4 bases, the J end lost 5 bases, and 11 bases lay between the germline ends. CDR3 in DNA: TGTGCCAGCAGCCGGTACCGGAACGAGACCCAGTACTTC. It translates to CASSRYRNETQYF.